Below, 2 T cell receptor beta chains from the same sample are listed, as sequenced in a study of vaccination effects on CD4 cells after COVID-19. Under the ViraFEST assay, PBMC were stimulated with viral peptide pools so that antigen-specific CD4+ T cells expanded. Sequencing was performed afterwards. Cultured cells yielded isolated CD4+ T cells after around 10 days. Their antigen targets remain unknown. Clones were sequenced by immunoSEQ multiplex PCR, and TCRdb holds only the in-frame ones, with some missing. The sample contains 55,000 to 70,000 clones, more than 80% of which appear only once. This sample comprised CD4+ T cells from PBMCs cultured with HCoV-229E spike peptides, obtained before COVID-19 vaccination. Receptors originate from a human donor who received a COVID-19 vaccine.

The CDR3 DNA sequence: TGTGCCAGCTCCCCGGGATCGGTGAGACCCCTCCACTTT. This translates into CASSPGSVRPLHF. This chain connects TRBV6-5 to TRBJ1-6; D not certain. The length of the CDR3 is 13 residues. Trimming cost V 8 bases and J 12 bases, with 17 bases left between them. Germline values: CDR1 MNHEY, CDR2 SVGAGI.

The rearrangement links TRBV6-5 to TRBJ1-2; the match to TRBD1 covers 9 bases. There are 13 residues in the CDR3. V shed 5 bases, J shed 3 bases, and the junction held 1 base outside the gene matches. Germline-derived CDR1 and CDR2 are MNHEY and SVGAGI. CDR3 nucleotide sequence: TGTGCCAGCAGTAGGACAGGGGACTATGGCTACACCTTC. Encoded protein: CASSRTGDYGYTF.